This TCR beta chain appears in the sequencing data of a study of T cell responses to AZD1222 COVID-19 vaccine (dated by TCRdb to the early 2020s). About the full investigation: AZD1222 recipients whose second dose came at about 4 weeks and those whose second dose came at about 12 weeks were combined into one group, since spike-specific TCR depth and breadth did not differ between the two schedules. TCR sequencing was performed for roughly 240 trial participants, of whom about 200 were given two doses of AZD1222 and around 26 were given two doses of MenACWY control vaccine. Trial participants were enrolled into age subgroups of 18-55, 56-69 and 70-plus years, which contained roughly 150, 30 and 60 TCR-sequenced participants, respectively.

The CDR3 regions of human TCRbeta chains were analyzed by immunosequencing. Processing in the source paper ran as follows. TCRs in the repertoires were compared against a reference library of SARS-CoV-2-specific TCRs that had been generated with the MIRA antigen-specificity platform. Breadth was defined as the fraction of unique TCRs that were SARS-CoV-2-associated. Depth was defined as the fraction of total T cells that were SARS-CoV-2-associated. Each spike-specific TCR was assigned to its reactive spike region and to a CD4 or CD8 class using the MIRA data. Log10-transformed breadth and depth values were compared by one-way ANOVA with Sidak's multiple comparisons tests. TCRdb's version of the immuneACCESS table is confined to in-frame rearrangements and falls short of the full clone set. An unresolved V gene accounts for under half of the shortfall where checked; the remainder is of unknown origin. V and J calls and clone size are those listed in that table; D and trimming were worked out from the DNA. The sample contains around 160,000 clones, approximately 94% of them found a single time. Less than 2% of the sample is taken by the ten largest.

Here is what the overall study found, with its caveats: A significant rise in spike-specific TCR breadth and depth was observed after two AZD1222 doses relative to day 0 and relative to MenACWY recipients. Most participants were white British and females outnumbered males, and the authors suggested that clonal diversity may have been underestimated. In the small 56-69-year group, the increase in depth fell short of significance, most likely because of low power. Epitopes outside the regions mutated in the B.1.351 and B.1.1.7 variants were reportedly recognized by nearly half of the unique spike-specific TCRs. Vaccine-associated CD4 TCRs spanned the whole spike protein, with dominant responses in regions 160-218 and 743-854. Because no day 14 peak-response samples were available, the repertoires could be characterized only after the peak T cell response. Conclusions about previously exposed vaccinees are limited because only six or seven AZD1222 recipients were SARS-CoV-2 seropositive at baseline.

A word on this clone: Which antigen it targets is not known. No quality values exist for individual bases; no much larger clone is one base distant.

Spanning cysteine to phenylalanine, the CDR3 consists of 13 amino acids. Only the CDR3 portion is preserved as DNA: 39 bases, with reading frame beginning at the first base. The germline ends are 9 bases apart after V is trimmed by 5 bases and J by 4 bases. The germline V gene (reference sequence) provides CDR1 MNHNY and CDR2 SVGAGI. The time point label corresponds to: baseline before first vaccination. Vaccinee samples were obtained from the UK trials COV001 and COV002, which included a single-blind randomized controlled phase 2/3 trial of AZD1222 (ChAdOx1 nCoV-19) in healthy adults. Trial participant PBMC samples were collected at day 0 and day 28 after the second dose for TCRbeta chain sequencing.

The sample in question was peripheral blood, obtained on day 0 of AZD1222 vaccination. The sequence links TRBV6-6 to TRBJ1-3; the D gene is not confidently resolved. The TCR was taken from an adult in good health. The CDR3 reads CASSSGSGNTIYF. The DNA sequence is given as TGTGCCAGCAGTAGCGGTTCAGGAAACACCATATATTTT.